This entry is about one T cell receptor (beta chain). The antigen is unknown. Other nucleotide sequences in the sample specify the same CDR3. Donors comprised healthy HIV-negative adults lacking recent acute infections or vaccinations. This record belongs to a study of shared clonotypes between healthy human individuals. Findings and caveats of the study: Sample collection involved blood only; tissue repertoires are likely different. Among donors, sharing of clonotypes was expected to be affected by sequencing depth.

For every subset, genomic DNA was evenly distributed across several immunoSEQ plates. Sequencing was performed with immunoSEQ multiplex PCR; in TCRdb, only in-frame clones are kept and a portion is missing. The sample has a few million clones, about 90% seen once. Input material: naive CD4+ T cells from PBMCs. Subset given: CD45RA+ positively selected. The source is a man younger than 35 in good health. Some clones in this sample may be carry-over from other donors' samples.

The CDR3 is CASSPGGTNTGELFF. As DNA, the CDR3 is TGTGCCAGCAGCCCCGGGGGGACAAACACCGGGGAGCTGTTTTTT. The V call is TRBV7-2, the J call TRBJ2-2, with D tentatively TRBD2 (7 bases). The germline V gene encodes CDR1 SGHTA and CDR2 FQGNSA. The CDR3 extends over 15 amino acids. The V end was cut by 5 bases, the J end by 2 bases, with 12 bases between.